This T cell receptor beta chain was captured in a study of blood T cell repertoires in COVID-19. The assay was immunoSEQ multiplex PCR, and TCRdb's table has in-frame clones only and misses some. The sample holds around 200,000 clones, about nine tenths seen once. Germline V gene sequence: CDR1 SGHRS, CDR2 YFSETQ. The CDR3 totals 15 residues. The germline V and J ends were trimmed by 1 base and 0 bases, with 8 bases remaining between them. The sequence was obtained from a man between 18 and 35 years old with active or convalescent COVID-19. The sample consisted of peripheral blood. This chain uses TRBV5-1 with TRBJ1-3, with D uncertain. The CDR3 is CASSLSSDSGNTIYF. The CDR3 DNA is TGCGCCAGCAGCTTGTCGTCAGACTCTGGAAACACCATATATTTT.